Listed below are T cell receptor beta chains from one sample, sequenced in a study of PD-L1 blockade in urothelial cancer. Profiling relied on immunoSEQ multiplex PCR, and the TCRdb table lists in-frame clones only, not all of them. In the table there are more than 55,000 clones, roughly four fifths of which are singletons. Sequencing used PBMCs, obtained around atezolizumab (anti-PD-L1) treatment. The source is a man aged 65-85 years with urothelial cancer. Both conserved end residues are part of each CDR3. Each record gives: clone size, D gene, J gene, V gene, CDR3 DNA, CDR3 protein. D genes are given only for firm matches. Clone sizes are given selectively: once, few, many, or a class where the clone is expanded.

size: few
D: TRBD2
J: TRBJ2-4
V: TRBV5-1
DNA: TGCGCCAGCAGTCCCACTCCCGGGGGGGGCAAAAACATTCAGTACTTC
CDR3: CASSPTPGGGKNIQYF

size: .
D: .
J: TRBJ1-5
V: TRBV5-1
DNA: TGCGCCAGCAGCAAGGGGTACAATCAGCCCCAGCATTTT
CDR3: CASSKGYNQPQHF

size: .
D: .
J: TRBJ2-7
V: TRBV19
DNA: TGTGCCAGTAGTAACGGGAAAAACTCCTACGAGCAGTACTTC
CDR3: CASSNGKNSYEQYF

size: .
D: TRBD2
J: TRBJ2-1
V: TRBV5-5
DNA: TGTGCCAGCAGCCCCAACCCCTCTAGCGGGAGAAGCAATGAGCAGTTCTTC
CDR3: CASSPNPSSGRSNEQFF

size: .
D: TRBD2
J: TRBJ2-1
V: TRBV9
DNA: TGTGCCAGCAGCGTAGCTAGCGGGAAGGGAAATGAGCAGTTCTTC
CDR3: CASSVASGKGNEQFF

size: .
D: .
J: TRBJ2-3
V: TRBV6-5
DNA: TGTGCCAGCAGACCACCCGGAGCTCCCACAGATACGCAGTATTTT
CDR3: CASRPPGAPTDTQYF

size: many
D: TRBD1
J: TRBJ1-1
V: TRBV19
DNA: TGTGCCAGTAGTATTGCCGACAGGGGGCCAAGGTTGACTGAAGCTTTCTTT
CDR3: CASSIADRGPRLTEAFF

size: .
D: TRBD2
J: TRBJ2-1
V: TRBV9
DNA: TGTGCCAGCAGCGGGGACGGCGGGGGGACTAACAATGAGCAGTTCTTC
CDR3: CASSGDGGGTNNEQFF

size: many
D: TRBD1
J: TRBJ2-1
V: TRBV19
DNA: TGTGCCAGTAGTCCGGGACAGTCCTACAATGAGCAGTTCTTC
CDR3: CASSPGQSYNEQFF

size: .
D: .
J: TRBJ1-2
V: TRBV7-9
DNA: TGTGCCAGCACCACCGGGACAAATAACTATGGCTACACCTTC
CDR3: CASTTGTNNYGYTF